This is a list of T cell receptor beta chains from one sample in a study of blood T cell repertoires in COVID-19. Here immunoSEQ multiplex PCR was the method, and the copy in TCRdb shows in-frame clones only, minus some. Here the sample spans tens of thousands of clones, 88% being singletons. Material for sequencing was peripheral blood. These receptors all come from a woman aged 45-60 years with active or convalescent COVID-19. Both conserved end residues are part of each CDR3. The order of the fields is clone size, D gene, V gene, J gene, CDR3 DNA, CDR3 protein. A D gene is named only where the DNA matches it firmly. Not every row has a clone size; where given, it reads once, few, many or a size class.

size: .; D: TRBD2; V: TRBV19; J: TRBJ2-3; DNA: TGTGCCAGTAGTTCCCCACGACTAGCGGTCCCAGATACGCAGTATTTT; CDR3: CASSSPRLAVPDTQYF
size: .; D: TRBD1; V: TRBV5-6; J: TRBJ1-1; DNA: TGTGCCAGCAGCTTGTTAGGACAGGGGTTCCTGAACACTGAAGCTTTCTTT; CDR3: CASSLLGQGFLNTEAFF
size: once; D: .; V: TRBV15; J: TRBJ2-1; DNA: TGTGCCACCAGCTCCTCGGGGTGGGAGAATGAGCAGTTCTTC; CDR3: CATSSSGWENEQFF
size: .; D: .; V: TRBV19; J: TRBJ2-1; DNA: TGTGCCAGTAGTAGAGGCTCCTACAATGAGCAGTTCTTC; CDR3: CASSRGSYNEQFF
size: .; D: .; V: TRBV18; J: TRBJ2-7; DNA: TGTGCCAGCTCACCGTCGACCAACGGAGACGAGCAGTACTTC; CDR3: CASSPSTNGDEQYF
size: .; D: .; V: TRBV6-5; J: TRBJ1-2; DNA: TGTGCCAGCAGTTATTCCCCAGGGGATGGCTACACCTTC; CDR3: CASSYSPGDGYTF
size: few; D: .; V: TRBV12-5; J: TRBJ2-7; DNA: TGTGCTAGTGGTCCCGCGGGTCCAGGGACAAACCGCTACGAGCAGTACTTC; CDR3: CASGPAGPGTNRYEQYF
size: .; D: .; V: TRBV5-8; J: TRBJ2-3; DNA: TGTGCCAGCGCTACCGAGGACTCCACAGATACGCAGTATTTT; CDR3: CASATEDSTDTQYF
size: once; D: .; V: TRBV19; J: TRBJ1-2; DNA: TGTGCCAGTATGAGCTCTAACTATGGCTACACCTTC; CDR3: CASMSSNYGYTF
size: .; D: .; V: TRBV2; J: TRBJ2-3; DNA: TGTGCCAGCAGTGAAAAGGAGTACACAGATACGCAGTATTTT; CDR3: CASSEKEYTDTQYF
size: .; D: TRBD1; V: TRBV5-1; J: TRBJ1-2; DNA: TGCGCCAGCAGCTTGGGCGGACAGGGTGGTGGCTACACCTTC; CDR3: CASSLGGQGGGYTF
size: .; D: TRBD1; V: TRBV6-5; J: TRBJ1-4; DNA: TGTGCCAGCAGAGGGACAGCAACTAATGAAAAACTGTTTTTT; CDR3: CASRGTATNEKLFF
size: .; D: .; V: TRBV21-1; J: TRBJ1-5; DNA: TGTGCCAGCAGCATGGACAGGGCGGCCCAGCCCCAGCATTTT; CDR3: CASSMDRAAQPQHF
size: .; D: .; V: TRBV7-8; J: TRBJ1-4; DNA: TGTGCCAGCAGCTTAACCCCAAAGGGGGGGAGGCATGAAAAACTGTTTTTT; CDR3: CASSLTPKGGRHEKLFF
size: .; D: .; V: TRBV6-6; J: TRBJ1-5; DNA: TGTGCCAGCAGTTACGCGGGGGACGGCTATCAGCCCCAGCATTTT; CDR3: CASSYAGDGYQPQHF
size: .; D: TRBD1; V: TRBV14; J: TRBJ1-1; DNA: TGTGCCAGCAGCCTGGACAGGGTTAACACTGAAGCTTTCTTT; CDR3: CASSLDRVNTEAFF
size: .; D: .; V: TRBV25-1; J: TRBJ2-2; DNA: TGTGCCAGCAGTGAATCGGAGAGCTACACCGGGGAGCTGTTTTTT; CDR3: CASSESESYTGELFF
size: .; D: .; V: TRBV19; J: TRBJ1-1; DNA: TGTGCCAGTAGTATAGGACAGGTCACATTAATGAACACTGAAGCTTTCTTT; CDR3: CASSIGQVTLMNTEAFF
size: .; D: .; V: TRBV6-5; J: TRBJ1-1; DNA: TGTGCCAGCAGTTCCCTGACAGCCTCCAGGCACGCTGAAGCTTTCTTT; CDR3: CASSSLTASRHAEAFF
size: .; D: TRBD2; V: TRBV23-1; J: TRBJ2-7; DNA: TGCGCCAGCAGGGAAGAGCGCGGGAGCTCCTACGAGCAGTACTTC; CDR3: CASREERGSSYEQYF
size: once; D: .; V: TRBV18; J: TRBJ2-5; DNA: TGTGCCAGCTCGCCGACCGACTTGGAGACCCAGTACTTC; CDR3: CASSPTDLETQYF
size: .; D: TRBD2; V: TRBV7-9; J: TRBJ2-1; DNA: TGTGCCAGCAGCTTACCTAGCGGGAGGAACGATGAGCAGTTCTTC; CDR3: CASSLPSGRNDEQFF
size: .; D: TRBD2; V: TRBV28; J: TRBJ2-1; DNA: TGTGCCAGCAAACCCCCCGGGCTAGCGGGAGGTGAGGAGCAGTTCTTC; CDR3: CASKPPGLAGGEEQFF
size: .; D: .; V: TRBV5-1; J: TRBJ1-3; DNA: TGCGCCAGCAGCTTGCAGGGACTAAACTCTGGAAACACCATATATTTT; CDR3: CASSLQGLNSGNTIYF
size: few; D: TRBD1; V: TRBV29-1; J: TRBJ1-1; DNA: TGCAGCGTTGAAATCCGACAGGGGGCTATTCAGTTGATGAACACTGAAGCTTTCTTT; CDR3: CSVEIRQGAIQLMNTEAFF
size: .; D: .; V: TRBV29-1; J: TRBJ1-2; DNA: TGCAGCGTTGAAGTACGGGACACTAGGACCTATGGCTACACCTTC; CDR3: CSVEVRDTRTYGYTF
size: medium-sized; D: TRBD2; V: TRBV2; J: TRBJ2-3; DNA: TGTGCCAGCAGTCCCGGACTAGCGGGAACTAGCACAGATACGCAGTATTTT; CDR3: CASSPGLAGTSTDTQYF
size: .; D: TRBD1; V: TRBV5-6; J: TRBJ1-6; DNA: TGTGCCAGCAGCTTGTACAGGGGGCTAAGAATCCCCCGCTCACCCCTCCACTTT; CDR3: CASSLYRGLRIPRSPLHF
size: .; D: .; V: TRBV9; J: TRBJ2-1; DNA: TGTGCCAGCAGCGGAGGGACTGATGGGAATGAGCAGTTCTTC; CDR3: CASSGGTDGNEQFF
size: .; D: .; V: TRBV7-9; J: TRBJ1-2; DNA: TGTGCCAGCAGAATGGGAGGGGGAATGACTGGCTACACCTTC; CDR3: CASRMGGGMTGYTF
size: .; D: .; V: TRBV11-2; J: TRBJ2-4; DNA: TGTGCCAGCAGCTCAATAAACATTCAGTACTTC; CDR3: CASSSINIQYF
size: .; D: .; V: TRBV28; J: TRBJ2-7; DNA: TGTGCCAGCAGTTTTAGTGGGTTAGCGGAAGAGCAGTACTTC; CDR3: CASSFSGLAEEQYF
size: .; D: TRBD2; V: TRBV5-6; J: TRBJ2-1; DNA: TGTGCCAGCAGTGACGGGACTATCAATGAGCAGTTCTTC; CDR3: CASSDGTINEQFF
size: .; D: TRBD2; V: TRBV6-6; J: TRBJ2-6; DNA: TGTGCCAGCAGTTACTCGAGCGGGACTGGGGCCAACGTCCTGACTTTC; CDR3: CASSYSSGTGANVLTF
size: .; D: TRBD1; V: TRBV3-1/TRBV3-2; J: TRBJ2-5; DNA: TGTGCCAGCAGCCAAACACCATGGGACAGGAGTTTGAAAGAGACCCAGTACTTC; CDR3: CASSQTPWDRSLKETQYF
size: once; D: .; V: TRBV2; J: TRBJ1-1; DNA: TGTGCCAGGGCGGTGAACACTGAAGCTTTCTTT; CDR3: CARAVNTEAFF
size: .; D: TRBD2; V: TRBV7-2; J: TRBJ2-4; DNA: TGTGCCAGCAGCTTAGTGGGTAGCGGGAGGGTTACTTTC; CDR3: CASSLVGSGRVTF
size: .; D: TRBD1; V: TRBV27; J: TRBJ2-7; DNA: TGTGCCAGCTCCAAAGCCTACGGACAGGGAAAGGGTTACGAGCAGTACTTC; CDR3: CASSKAYGQGKGYEQYF
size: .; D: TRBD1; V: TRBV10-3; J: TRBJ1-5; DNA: TGTGCCCCCCAGACGGGACAGGGCACTCAGCCCCAGCATTTT; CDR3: CAPQTGQGTQPQHF
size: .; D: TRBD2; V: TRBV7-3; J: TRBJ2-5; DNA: TGTGCCAGCAGACGACTAGCGGGAGAGGCAGAGACCCAGTACTTC; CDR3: CASRRLAGEAETQYF
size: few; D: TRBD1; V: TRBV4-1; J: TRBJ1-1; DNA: TGCGCCAGCAGCCAAGGGACAGGGTCTTGGGGCGCTGAAGCTTTCTTT; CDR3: CASSQGTGSWGAEAFF